The 6 T cell receptor beta chains listed next were all sequenced from one sample in a study of cytomegalovirus exposure and HLA in healthy donors. The PCR had 60 Vbeta and 13 Jbeta primers. The repertoire was sequenced with immunoSEQ multiplex PCR; TCRdb's copy has only in-frame clones and lacks some. This table has 180,000 or so clones, less than 80% appearing once. The sequencing input was PBMCs. These receptors were collected from a man younger than 30 in good health and CMV-seronegative.

The chain joins TRBV15 to TRBJ2-5, with 10 bases that match TRBD1. This CDR3 region has 14 residues. Trimming at V came to 8 bases and at J to 2 bases, leaving 5 bases not matched to a gene. Germline values: CDR1 LNHNV, CDR2 YYDKDF (reference sequence). The CDR3 DNA sequence: TGTGCCACCTCTCGGGACAGGGGACAAGAGACCCAGTACTTC. It yields the protein CATSRDRGQETQYF.

The chain joins TRBV2 to TRBJ1-2; 8 bases are a match to TRBD1. The CDR3 totals 15 residues. Looked up from germline, CDR1 is SNHLY and CDR2 is FYNNEI. The J segment lost 7 bases and the V segment lost 0 bases, leaving 7 bases of the junction unmatched. In nucleotides, the CDR3 is TGTGCCAGCAGTGAAGCAGCGGAACAGGGGGGTGGCTACACCTTC. Protein sequence: CASSEAAEQGGGYTF.

V gene TRBV9 combines with J gene TRBJ2-5, with 7 bases that match TRBD2. With 4 bases clipped from V and 5 bases from J, the junction kept 11 bases outside the gene matches. Germline CDR1 and CDR2: SGDLS and YYNGEE. The CDR3 has 15 amino acids. CDR3 region: CASSTRLAFAETQYF. The DNA of the CDR3 is TGTGCCAGCAGCACCCGACTAGCCTTCGCGGAGACCCAGTACTTC.

The rearrangement joins TRBV6-5 to TRBJ1-6; no firm D call. There are 16 residues in the CDR3. The germline gives CDR1 MNHEY, CDR2 SVGAGI. The V end lost 0 bases, the J end lost 1 base, and 7 bases lay between the germline ends. The CDR3 DNA reads TGTGCCAGCAGTTACTCGGGAGGGTCCTATAATTCACCCCTCCACTTT. Amino acids: CASSYSGGSYNSPLHF.

In this sample, this clone turned up once. The chain couples TRBV5-1 to TRBJ1-6; no clear D. Germline values: CDR1 SGHRS, CDR2 YFSETQ. The CDR3 is 15 amino acids. The germline V and J ends were trimmed by 1 base and 9 bases, with 14 bases remaining between them. CDR3 region: CASSLQDFRGSPLHF. CDR3 bases: TGCGCCAGCAGCTTGCAGGACTTCAGAGGTTCACCCCTCCACTTT.

CDR3 coding DNA: TGTGCCAGCAGCCCGGGACTAGCGGGAGGAGTTGAGACCCAGTACTTC. Translating gives CASSPGLAGGVETQYF. This chain connects TRBV11-2 to TRBJ2-5, with 15 bases fitting TRBD2. The CDR3 runs to 16 residues. CDR1 is SGHAT, CDR2 FQNNGV, per germline. J lost 5 bases, V lost 5 bases, and 6 bases had no gene match.